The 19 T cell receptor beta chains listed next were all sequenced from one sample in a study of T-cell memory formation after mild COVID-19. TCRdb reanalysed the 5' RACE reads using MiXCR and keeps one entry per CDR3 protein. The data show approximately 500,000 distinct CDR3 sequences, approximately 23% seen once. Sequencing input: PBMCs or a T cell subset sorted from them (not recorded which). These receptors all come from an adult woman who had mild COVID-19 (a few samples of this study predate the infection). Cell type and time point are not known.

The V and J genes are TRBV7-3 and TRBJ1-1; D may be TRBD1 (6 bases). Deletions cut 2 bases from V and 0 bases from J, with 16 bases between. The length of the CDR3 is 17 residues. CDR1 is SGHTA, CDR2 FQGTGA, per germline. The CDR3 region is CASSLSFMAGVNTEAFF. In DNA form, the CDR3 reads TGTGCCAGCAGCTTATCTTTTATGGCAGGGGTGAACACTGAAGCTTTCTTT.

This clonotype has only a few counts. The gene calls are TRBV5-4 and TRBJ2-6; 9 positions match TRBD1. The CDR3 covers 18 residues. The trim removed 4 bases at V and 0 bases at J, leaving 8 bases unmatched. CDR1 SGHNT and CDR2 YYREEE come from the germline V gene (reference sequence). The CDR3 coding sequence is TGTGCCAGCAGCCCCCCGGGACAGGGACCCTCTGGGGCCAACGTCCTGACTTTC. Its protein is CASSPPGQGPSGANVLTF.

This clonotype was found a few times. The CDR3 sequence is CASSATSGGANEQFF. The CDR3 DNA reads as TGTGCCAGCAGTGCAACTAGCGGGGGGGCCAATGAGCAGTTCTTC. The chain is built from TRBV12-3 or TRBV12-4 and TRBJ2-1; 13 nucleotides match TRBD2. The CDR3 is 15 residues long. Unmatched junction bases numbered 4, after V lost 5 bases and J lost 6 bases.

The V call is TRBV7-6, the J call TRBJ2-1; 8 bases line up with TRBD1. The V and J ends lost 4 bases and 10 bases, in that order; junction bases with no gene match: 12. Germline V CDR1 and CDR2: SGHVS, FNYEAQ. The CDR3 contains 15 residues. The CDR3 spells CASSSEDQGALEQFF. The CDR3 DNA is TGTGCCAGCAGCTCAGAAGATCAGGGGGCCCTCGAGCAGTTCTTC.

CDR3 sequence reads: CASSLGIEETQYF. CDR3 DNA: TGTGCCAGCTCACTAGGGATTGAAGAGACCCAGTACTTC. This chain joins TRBV18 and TRBJ2-5, with unresolved D. From germline, CDR1 is KGHSH and CDR2 LQKENI. This CDR3 has 13 residues. V was pared by 4 bases and J by 3 bases, with 9 bases between. Variable domain in full (rest from reference TRBV18 and TRBJ2-5): NAGVMQNPRHLVRRRGQEARLRCSPMKGHSHVYWYRQLPEEGLKFMVYLQKENIIDESGMPKERFSAEFPKEGPSILRIQQVVRGDSAAYFCASSLGIEETQYFGPGTRLLVL.

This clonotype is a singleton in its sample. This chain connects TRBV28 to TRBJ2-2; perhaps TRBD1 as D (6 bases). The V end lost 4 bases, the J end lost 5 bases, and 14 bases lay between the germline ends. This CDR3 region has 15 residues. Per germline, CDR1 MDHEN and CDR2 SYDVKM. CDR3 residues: CASSWGLQGTGELFF. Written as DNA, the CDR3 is TGTGCCAGCAGTTGGGGGCTCCAGGGGACCGGGGAGCTGTTTTTT.

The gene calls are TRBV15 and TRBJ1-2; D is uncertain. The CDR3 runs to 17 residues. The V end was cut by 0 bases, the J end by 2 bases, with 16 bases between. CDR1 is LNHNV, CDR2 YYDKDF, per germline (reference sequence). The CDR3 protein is CATSRDAIFTANYGYTF. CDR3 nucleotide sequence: TGTGCCACCAGCAGAGACGCAATCTTCACAGCCAACTATGGCTACACCTTC.

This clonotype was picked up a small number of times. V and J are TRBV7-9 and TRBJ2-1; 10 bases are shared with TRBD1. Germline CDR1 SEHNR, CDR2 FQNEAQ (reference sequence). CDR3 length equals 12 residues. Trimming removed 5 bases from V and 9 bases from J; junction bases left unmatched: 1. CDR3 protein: CASSGQGVEQFF. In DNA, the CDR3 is TGTGCCAGCAGCGGACAGGGGGTTGAGCAGTTCTTC. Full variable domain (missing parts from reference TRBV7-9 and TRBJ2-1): DTGVSQNPRHKITKRGQNVTFRCDPISEHNRLYWYRQTLGQGPEFLTYFQNEAQLEKSRLLSDRFSAERPKGSFSTLEIQRTEQGDSAMYLCASSGQGVEQFFGPGTRLTVL.

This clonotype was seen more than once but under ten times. CDR3 region: CASSLQTSGVNNEQFF. Here the CDR3 DNA reads TGTGCCAGCAGCCTCCAAACTAGCGGGGTAAACAATGAGCAGTTCTTC. The rearrangement links TRBV4-2 to TRBJ2-1; 10 bases agree with TRBD2. The CDR3 spans 16 residues. Per the germline V gene, CDR1 is LGHNA and CDR2 is YNFKEQ. The V segment lost 4 bases and the J segment 5 bases; nucleotides outside the gene matches: 8.

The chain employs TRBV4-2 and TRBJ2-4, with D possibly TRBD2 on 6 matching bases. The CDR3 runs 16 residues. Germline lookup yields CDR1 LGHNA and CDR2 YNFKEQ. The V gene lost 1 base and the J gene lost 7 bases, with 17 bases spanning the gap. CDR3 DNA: TGTGCCAGCAGCCAAGCTGTCTTACTGGGGGGTAACATTCAGTACTTC. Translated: CASSQAVLLGGNIQYF.

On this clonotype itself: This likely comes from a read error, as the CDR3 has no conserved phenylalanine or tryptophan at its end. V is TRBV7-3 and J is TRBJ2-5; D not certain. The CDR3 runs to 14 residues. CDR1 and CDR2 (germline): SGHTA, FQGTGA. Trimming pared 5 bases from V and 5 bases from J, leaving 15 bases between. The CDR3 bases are TGTGCCAGCAGCCCCCCCGGGCAGGCGGAGACCCAGTACTTA. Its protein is CASSPPGQAETQYL.

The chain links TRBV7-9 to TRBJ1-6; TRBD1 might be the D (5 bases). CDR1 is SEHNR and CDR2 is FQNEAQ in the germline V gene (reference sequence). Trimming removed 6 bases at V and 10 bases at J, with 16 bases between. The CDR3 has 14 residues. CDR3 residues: CASSFPGSGSPLHF. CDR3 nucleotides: TGTGCCAGCAGTTTCCCAGGGTCTGGCTCACCCCTCCACTTT.

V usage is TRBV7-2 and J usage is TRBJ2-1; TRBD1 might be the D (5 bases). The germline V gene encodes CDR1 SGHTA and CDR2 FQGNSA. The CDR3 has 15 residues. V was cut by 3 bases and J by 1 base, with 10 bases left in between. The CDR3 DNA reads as TGTGCCAGCAGCTTGACAGCATCTTCCTACAATGAGCAGTTCTTC. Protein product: CASSLTASSYNEQFF.

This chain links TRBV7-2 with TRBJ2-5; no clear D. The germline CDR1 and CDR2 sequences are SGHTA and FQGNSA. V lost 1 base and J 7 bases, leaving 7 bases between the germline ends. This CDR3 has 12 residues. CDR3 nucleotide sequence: TGTGCCAGCAGCTTAGATCACTCGACCCAGTACTTC. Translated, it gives CASSLDHSTQYF.

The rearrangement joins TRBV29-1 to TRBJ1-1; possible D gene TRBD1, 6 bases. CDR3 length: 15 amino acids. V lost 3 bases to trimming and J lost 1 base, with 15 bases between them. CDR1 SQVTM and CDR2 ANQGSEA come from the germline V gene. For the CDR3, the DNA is TGCAGCGTTGAGAAGGTAGGGGGGCCGAACACTGAAGCTTTCTTT. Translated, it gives CSVEKVGGPNTEAFF.

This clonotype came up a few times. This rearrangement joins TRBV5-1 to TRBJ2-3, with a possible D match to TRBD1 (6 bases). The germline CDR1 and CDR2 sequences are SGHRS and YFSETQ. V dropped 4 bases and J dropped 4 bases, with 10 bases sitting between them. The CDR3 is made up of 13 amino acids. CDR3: CASSPDSSDTQYF. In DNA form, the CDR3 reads TGCGCCAGCAGCCCGGACAGCTCAGATACGCAGTATTTT.

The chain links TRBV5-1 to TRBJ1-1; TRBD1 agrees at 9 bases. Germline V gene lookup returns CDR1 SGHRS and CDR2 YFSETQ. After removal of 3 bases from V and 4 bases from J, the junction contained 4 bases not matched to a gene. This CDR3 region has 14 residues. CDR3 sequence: CASSSQDRGTEAFF. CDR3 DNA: TGCGCCAGCAGCTCTCAGGACAGGGGCACTGAAGCTTTCTTT.

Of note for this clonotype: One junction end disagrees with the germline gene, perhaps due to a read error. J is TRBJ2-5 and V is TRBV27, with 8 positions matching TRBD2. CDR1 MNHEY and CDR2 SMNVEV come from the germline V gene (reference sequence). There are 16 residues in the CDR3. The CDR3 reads CASSLSLAEAQEAQYF. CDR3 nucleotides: TGTGCCAGCAGTTTATCACTAGCGGAGGCCCAAGAGGCCCAGTACTTC.

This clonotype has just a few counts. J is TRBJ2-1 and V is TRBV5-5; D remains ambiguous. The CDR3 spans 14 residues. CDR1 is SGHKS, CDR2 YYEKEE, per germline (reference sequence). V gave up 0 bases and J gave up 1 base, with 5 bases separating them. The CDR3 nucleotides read TGTGCCAGCAGCTTGGTCCAGTCCTACAATGAGCAGTTCTTC. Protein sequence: CASSLVQSYNEQFF. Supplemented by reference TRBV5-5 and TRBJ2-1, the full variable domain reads DAGVTQSPTHLIKTRGQQVTLRCSPISGHKSVSWYQQVLGQGPQFIFQYYEKEERGRGNFPDRFSARQFPNYSSELNVNALLLGDSALYLCASSLVQSYNEQFFGPGTRLTVL.